The clone carrying this T cell receptor (beta chain) was seen only a few times. As yet, its antigen is unknown. The junction had 9 bases not matched to a gene; V was cut back by 3 bases and J by 4 bases. Germline V gene lookup returns CDR1 LNHDA and CDR2 SQIVND (reference sequence). The CDR3 extends over 16 amino acids. The investigators amplified TCR beta CDR3 regions from RNA transcripts. HTBI primers were the set used in a first-round RT-PCR of the TCR CDR3. TCRdb processed the multiplex PCR reads anew with MiXCR; each CDR3 protein has one entry. The table records roughly 650,000 distinct CDR3 sequences, roughly a sixth of them present only once. The data belong to a study of T cells in Graves' hyperthyroidism and ophthalmopathy. The overall study: Peripheral blood was secured at the point of initial diagnosis, before any treatment. Regarding the study as a whole: Expanded thyroid clonotypes (above 0.001) were mostly also found in blood. Ophthalmopathy was identified by the model a median about 6 months ahead of onset. Separation of ophthalmopathy from stable hyperthyroidism was achieved by a 13 V-J model.

V and J are TRBV19 and TRBJ2-3, with TRBD1 identical over 8 bases. The specimen sequenced was blood. The TCR comes from a middle-aged woman with Graves' ophthalmopathy. DNA for the CDR3: TGTGCCAGTAGTATGCCGGGGACAGGCCGGGCAGATACGCAGTATTTT. Translating it yields CASSMPGTGRADTQYF.